Shown below are 10 T cell receptor beta chains from a single sample sequenced in a study of blood T cells in healthy people across ages. The use of a sample-barcoded 5' primer and a J-beta primer mix characterized a second PCR of about 6 to 12 cycles. TCRdb reanalysed the 5' RACE reads using MiXCR and keeps one entry per CDR3 protein. The sample contains approximately 1,700,000 distinct CDR3 sequences, approximately 39% of which appear only once. Sequencing used blood. The receptor source for this set is a human donor in good health.

This clonotype was found a few times. The chain carries TRBV12-3 or TRBV12-4 and TRBJ1-2; no definite D call. V was cut by 1 base and J by 8 bases, with 17 bases left in between. This CDR3 has 15 amino acids. CDR3 loop: CASSLESREPKGYTF. The DNA of the CDR3 is TGTGCCAGCAGTTTAGAATCTCGGGAGCCGAAGGGCTACACCTTC.

This clonotype occurred a few times. At one end the junction does not follow the germline gene, possibly because of a read error. V usage is TRBV5-1 and J usage is TRBJ2-3, with TRBD1 matching 12 bases. CDR1 and CDR2 from the germline V gene are SGHRS and YFSETQ. CDR3 length equals 15 residues. The DNA for the CDR3 is TGCACCAGCAGCTTGGGACAGGGGGCTTCAGATACGCAGTATTTT. Protein sequence: CTSSLGQGASDTQYF.

The V and J genes are TRBV7-2 and TRBJ2-7, with 10 bases lining up with TRBD1. Per the germline V gene, CDR1 is SGHTA and CDR2 is FQGNSA. Trimming at V came to 3 bases and at J to 4 bases, leaving 6 bases not matched to a gene. The CDR3 is made up of 15 amino acids. CDR3 residues: CASSFTGQGLYEQYF. As DNA, the CDR3 is TGTGCCAGCAGCTTTACGGGACAGGGGTTGTACGAGCAGTACTTC.

This clonotype was seen a few times. The rearrangement joins TRBV2 to TRBJ2-6, with D maybe TRBD2 (5 bases). Germline CDR1 reads SNHLY; CDR2 reads FYNNEI. CDR3 size: 14 residues. Trimming removed 7 bases from V and 0 bases from J, with 7 bases in between. The CDR3 DNA reads TGTGCCAGCAATGGACTCTCTGGGGCCAACGTCCTGACTTTC. It is translated as CASNGLSGANVLTF. Full variable domain (remainder filled in from reference TRBV2 and TRBJ2-6): EPEVTQTPSHQVTQMGQEVILRCVPISNHLYFYWYRQILGQKVEFLVSFYNNEISEKSEIFDDQFSVERPDGSNFTLKIRSTKLEDSAMYFCASNGLSGANVLTFGAGSRLTVL.

This clonotype has more than one count but fewer than ten. At one end, the junction sequence differs from germline, possibly due to a read error. V gene TRBV29-1 combines with J gene TRBJ1-2, with 10 bases fitting TRBD1. This CDR3 region has 13 residues. Germline assignment: CDR1 SQVTM and CDR2 ANQGSEA. This chain's CDR3 is CSVAGTGVYGYTF. The CDR3 region has the DNA TGCAGCGTCGCCGGGACAGGGGTTTATGGTTACACCTTC.

The V gene is TRBV15, the J gene TRBJ2-7; unclear D gene. V was cut by 4 bases and J by 1 base, with 14 bases left in between. The CDR3 loop spans 15 amino acids. Germline V gene data show CDR1 as LNHNV and CDR2 as YYDKDF (reference sequence). The DNA for the CDR3 is TGTGCCACCAGCATGGAAAGCGTTTTGTCCTACGAGCAGTACTTC. Translating it yields CATSMESVLSYEQYF.

The chain links TRBV29-1 to TRBJ2-4; no firm D call. The J call is uncertain, as TRBJ2-7 better fits the DNA end. This CDR3 is built from 15 residues. Germline V lookup: CDR1 SQVTM, CDR2 ANQGSEA. CDR3: CSVSTRSFSRVEQYF. The CDR3 nucleotides are TGCAGCGTATCTACCCGGTCATTTAGTCGGGTCGAGCAGTACTTC.

This clonotype was counted a few times. V gene TRBV4-1 combines with J gene TRBJ1-1; tentative D call: TRBD1 (5 bases). CDR1 and CDR2 (germline): MGHRA, YSYEKL. Trimming took 1 base from V and 4 from J, leaving 13 bases between them. This CDR3 has 15 amino acids. In DNA form, the CDR3 reads TGCGCCAGCAGCCAAGGGGGGTATGGCGGCACTGAAGCTTTCTTT. Its protein is CASSQGGYGGTEAFF.

CDR3 DNA sequence: TGTGCCAGCAGTTTAATTCCAGGGCGAGCTGAAGCTTTCTTT. Translating gives CASSLIPGRAEAFF. The J gene is TRBJ1-1, the V gene TRBV27, with D possibly being TRBD1 (5 bases). Germline values: CDR1 MNHEY, CDR2 SMNVEV (reference sequence). V lost 2 bases, J lost 6 bases, and 13 bases lay in between. This CDR3 comprises 14 residues.

There are a few counts of this clonotype. The chain employs TRBV12-3 or TRBV12-4 and TRBJ1-1; D is ambiguous. Trimming removed 6 bases from V and 3 bases from J, with 11 bases in between. The CDR3 loop spans 13 amino acids. CDR3 nucleotides: TGTGCCAGCAGACCACTTACTGACACTGAAGCTTTCTTT. It specifies CASRPLTDTEAFF.